This T cell receptor (beta chain) was sequenced in a study of vaccination effects on CD4 cells after COVID-19. Study overall: Of the BNT162b2 and mRNA-1273 vaccines, participants received two doses of one or the other. There were two convalescent patients who gave samples 16 days and one week before vaccination.

The table came from immunoSEQ multiplex PCR; TCRdb's copy has only in-frame clones and leaves some out. Among under 55,000 clones, roughly 65% were seen once, and the ten largest hold under 40%. In the ViraFEST assay, antigen-specific CD4+ clonotypes were identified by expansion after peptide-pool stimulation. Upon completion of more than 9 days in culture, CD4+ T cells were isolated. The person had a PCR-confirmed SARS-CoV-2 infection during March to December 2020. Cultures got half-medium changes with IL-2 on days 3 and 7. As to this clone: Its antigen remains unidentified.

The sequencing used CD4+ T cells from PBMCs cultured with a peptide pool, collected before COVID-19 vaccination. The receptor comes from a human donor who had a prior SARS-CoV-2 infection.

The CDR3 DNA follows: TGTGCCAGCAGTTATTTTCCGGTACAGGGTAATGATACGCAGTATTTT. Residues: CASSYFPVQGNDTQYF. The rearrangement links TRBV6-2 or TRBV6-3 to TRBJ2-3, with a tentative D call TRBD1 (6 bases). V lost 3 bases and J 6 bases, leaving 19 bases between the germline ends. CDR3 length: 16 residues. From germline, CDR1 is MNHEY and CDR2 SVGEGT.